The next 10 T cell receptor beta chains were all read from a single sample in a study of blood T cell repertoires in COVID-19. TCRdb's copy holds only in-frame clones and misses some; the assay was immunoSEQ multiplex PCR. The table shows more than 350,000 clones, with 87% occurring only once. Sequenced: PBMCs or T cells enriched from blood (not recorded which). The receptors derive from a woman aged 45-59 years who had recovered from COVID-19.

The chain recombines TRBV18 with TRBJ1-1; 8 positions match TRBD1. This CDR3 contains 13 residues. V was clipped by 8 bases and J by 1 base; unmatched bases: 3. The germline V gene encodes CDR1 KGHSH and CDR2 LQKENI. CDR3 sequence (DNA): TGTGCCAGCGCACAGGGGGAGAACACTGAAGCTTTCTTT. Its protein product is CASAQGENTEAFF.

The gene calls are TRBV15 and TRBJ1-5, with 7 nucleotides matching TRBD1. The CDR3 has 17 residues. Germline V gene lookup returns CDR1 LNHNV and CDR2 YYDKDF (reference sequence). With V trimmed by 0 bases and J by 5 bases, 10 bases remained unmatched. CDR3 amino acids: CATSRDRRGRADQPQHF. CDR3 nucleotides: TGTGCCACCAGCAGAGATCGGAGGGGGCGAGCTGATCAGCCCCAGCATTTT.

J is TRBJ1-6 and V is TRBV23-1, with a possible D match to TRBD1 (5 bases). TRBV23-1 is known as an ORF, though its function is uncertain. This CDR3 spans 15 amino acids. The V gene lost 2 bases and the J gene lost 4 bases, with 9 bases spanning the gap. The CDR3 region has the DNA TGCGCCAGCAGTCAACGGGGGAGTTATAATTCACCCCTCCACTTT. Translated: CASSQRGSYNSPLHF.

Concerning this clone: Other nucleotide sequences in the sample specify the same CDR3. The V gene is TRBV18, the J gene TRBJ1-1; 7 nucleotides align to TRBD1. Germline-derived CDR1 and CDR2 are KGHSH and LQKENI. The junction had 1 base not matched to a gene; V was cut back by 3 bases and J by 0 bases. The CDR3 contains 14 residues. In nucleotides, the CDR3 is TGTGCCAGCTCACCGGGACAGATGAACACTGAAGCTTTCTTT. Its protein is CASSPGQMNTEAFF.

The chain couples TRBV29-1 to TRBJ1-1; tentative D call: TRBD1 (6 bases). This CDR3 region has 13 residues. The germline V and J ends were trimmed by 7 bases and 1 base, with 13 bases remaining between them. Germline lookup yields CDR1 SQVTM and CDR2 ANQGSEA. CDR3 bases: TGCAGCGGTGGGGGCAGGGGGAACACTGAAGCTTTCTTT. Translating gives CSGGGRGNTEAFF.

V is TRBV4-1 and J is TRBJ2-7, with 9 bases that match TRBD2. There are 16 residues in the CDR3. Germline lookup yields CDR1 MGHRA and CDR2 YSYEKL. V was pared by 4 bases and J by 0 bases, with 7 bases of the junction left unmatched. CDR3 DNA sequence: TGCGCCAGCAGCCTCACAAGCGGGGGGCTCTCCTACGAGCAGTACTTC. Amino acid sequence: CASSLTSGGLSYEQYF.

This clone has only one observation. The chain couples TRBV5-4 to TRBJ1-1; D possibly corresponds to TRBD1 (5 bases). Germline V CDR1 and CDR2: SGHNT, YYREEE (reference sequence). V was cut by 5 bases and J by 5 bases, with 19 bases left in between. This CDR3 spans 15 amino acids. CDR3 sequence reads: CASSFLQGGGTEAFF. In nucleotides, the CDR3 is TGTGCCAGCAGTTTCCTTCAGGGAGGCGGAACTGAAGCTTTCTTT.

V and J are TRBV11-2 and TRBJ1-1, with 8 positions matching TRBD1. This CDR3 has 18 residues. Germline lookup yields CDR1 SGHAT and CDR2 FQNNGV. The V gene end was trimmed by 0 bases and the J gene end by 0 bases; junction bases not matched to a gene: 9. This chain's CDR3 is CASSLDRAGQGLNTEAFF. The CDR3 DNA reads TGTGCCAGCAGCTTAGATCGGGCCGGACAGGGTTTGAACACTGAAGCTTTCTTT.

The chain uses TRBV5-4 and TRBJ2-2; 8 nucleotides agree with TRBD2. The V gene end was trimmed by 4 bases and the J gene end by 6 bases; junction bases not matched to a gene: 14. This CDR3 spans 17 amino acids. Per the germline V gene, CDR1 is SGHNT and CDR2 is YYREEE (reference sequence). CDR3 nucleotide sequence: TGTGCCAGCAGCCGGGGGGGAGCAGGGAGGTACGCCGGGGAGCTGTTTTTT. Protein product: CASSRGGAGRYAGELFF.

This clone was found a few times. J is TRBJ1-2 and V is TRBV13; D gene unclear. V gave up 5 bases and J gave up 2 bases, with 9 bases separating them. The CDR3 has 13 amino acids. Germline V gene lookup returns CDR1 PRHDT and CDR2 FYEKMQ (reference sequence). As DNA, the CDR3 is TGTGCCAGCAGCCTCACAGAAAACTATGGCTACACCTTC. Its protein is CASSLTENYGYTF.